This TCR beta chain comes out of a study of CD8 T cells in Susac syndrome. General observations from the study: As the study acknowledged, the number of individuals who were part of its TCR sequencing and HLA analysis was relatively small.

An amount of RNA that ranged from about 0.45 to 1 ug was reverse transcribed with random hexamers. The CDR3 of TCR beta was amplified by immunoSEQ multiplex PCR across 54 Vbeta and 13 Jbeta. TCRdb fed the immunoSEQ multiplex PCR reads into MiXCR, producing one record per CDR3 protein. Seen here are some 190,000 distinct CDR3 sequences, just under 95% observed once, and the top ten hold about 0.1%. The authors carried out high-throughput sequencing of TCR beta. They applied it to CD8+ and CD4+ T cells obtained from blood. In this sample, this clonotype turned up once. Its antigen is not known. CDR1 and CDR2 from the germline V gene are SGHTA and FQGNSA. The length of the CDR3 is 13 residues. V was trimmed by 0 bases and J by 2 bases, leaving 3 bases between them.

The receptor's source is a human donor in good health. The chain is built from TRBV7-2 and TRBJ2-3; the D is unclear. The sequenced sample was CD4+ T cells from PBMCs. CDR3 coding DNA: TGTGCCAGCAGCTTAGCTTACACAGATACGCAGTATTTT. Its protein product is CASSLAYTDTQYF.